The 31 T cell receptor beta chains below all came from one sample that was sequenced in a study of CD8 T cells in Susac syndrome. When the RNA was reverse transcribed, random hexamers were used with an input of about 0.45 to 1 ug. Via MiXCR, TCRdb re-called the immunoSEQ multiplex PCR reads, giving one row per CDR3 protein. The sample consists of about 240,000 distinct CDR3 sequences, roughly 95% of them appearing once. The material sequenced was CD4+ T cells from PBMCs. Source of these receptors: a human donor with Susac syndrome.

This clonotype was found once. The chain uses TRBV4-1 and TRBJ2-3; 7 bases map to TRBD2. CDR3 length equals 19 residues. V shed 2 bases and J 2 bases; nucleotides not matched to a gene: 16. Germline V CDR1 and CDR2: MGHRA, YSYEKL. This chain's CDR3 is CASSQTPGLRPRHTDTQYF. The CDR3 bases are TGCGCCAGCAGCCAAACTCCGGGACTACGCCCCAGGCACACAGATACGCAGTATTTT.

As concerns this clonotype: The junction departs from germline at one end; a sequencing error may be responsible. This chain links TRBV5-4 with TRBJ2-1, with 8 bases matching TRBD2. In germline, CDR1 is SGHNT, CDR2 YYREEE (reference sequence). The CDR3 extends over 14 amino acids. CDR3 sequence reads: CASSRSGTYNEQSF. CDR3 sequence (DNA): TGTGCCAGCAGCCGTAGCGGGACCTACAATGAGCAGTCCTTC. The full variable domain, completed using reference TRBV5-4 and TRBJ2-1, is ETGVTQSPTHLIKTRGQQVTLRCSSQSGHNTVSWYQQALGQGPQFIFQYYREEENGRGNFPPRFSGLQFPNYSSELNVNALELDDSALYLCASSRSGTYNEQSFGPGTRLTVL.

The chain uses TRBV29-1 and TRBJ2-1; the D gene is possibly TRBD2 (5 bases). There are 14 residues in the CDR3. CDR1 SQVTM and CDR2 ANQGSEA come from the germline V gene. Trimming took 6 bases from V and 0 from J, leaving 12 bases between them. The DNA for the CDR3 is TGCAGCGTGGGAAGCGGATACTCCTACAATGAGCAGTTCTTC. It is translated as CSVGSGYSYNEQFF.

Only one count was recorded for this clonotype. V usage is TRBV27 and J usage is TRBJ2-1, with 9 bases aligning to TRBD2. V lost 1 base and J lost 7; bases outside the gene matches: 14. The CDR3 covers 18 residues. Germline-derived CDR1 and CDR2 are MNHEY and SMNVEV (reference sequence). In nucleotides, the CDR3 is TGTGCCAGCAGTTTATTCCTGGGACTAGCCACCTTCGGGAATGAGCAGTTCTTC. Protein: CASSLFLGLATFGNEQFF.

This chain connects TRBV9 to TRBJ2-5; D is unclear. The CDR3 has 14 amino acids. The ends were cut back, 1 base at V and 5 bases at J, with 12 bases in the middle. Germline V lookup: CDR1 SGDLS, CDR2 YYNGEE. For the CDR3, the DNA is TGTGCCAGCAGCGTATCAAGGTCGGAGGAGACCCAGTACTTC. It yields the protein CASSVSRSEETQYF.

The V gene is TRBV15, the J gene TRBJ2-5, with 9 bases identical to TRBD2. This CDR3 region has 14 residues. Trimming cost V 6 bases and J 3 bases; bases outside gene matches: 5. Germline CDR1 reads LNHNV; CDR2 reads YYDKDF (reference sequence). CDR3 sequence (DNA): TGTGCCACCAGTAGGCCTAGCGGGAAAGAGACCCAGTACTTC. This codes for CATSRPSGKETQYF.

The rearrangement links TRBV7-3 to TRBJ2-2; no definite D call. V lost 0 bases to trimming and J lost 6 bases, with 8 bases between them. The CDR3 runs 14 residues. Germline V CDR1 and CDR2: SGHTA, FQGTGA. The CDR3 DNA sequence: TGTGCCAGCAGCTTAACCAATCAGGCCGGGGAGCTGTTTTTT. It is translated as CASSLTNQAGELFF.

The gene calls are TRBV29-1 and TRBJ2-5; D gene unclear. The germline V gene encodes CDR1 SQVTM and CDR2 ANQGSEA. The CDR3 spans 13 residues. Between the trimmed V and J ends, which lost 2 bases and 5 bases, there was a span of 12 bases. The CDR3 is CSVESASSETQYF. DNA for the CDR3: TGCAGCGTTGAATCGGCGTCCTCGGAGACCCAGTACTTC.

This chain uses TRBV25-1 with TRBJ2-1; no reliable D call. V gave up 1 base and J gave up 0 bases, with 10 bases separating them. Looked up from germline, CDR1 is MGHDK and CDR2 is SYGVNS. This CDR3 has 16 amino acids. DNA of the CDR3: TGTGCCAGCAGTGAATCGGTGGTAACCTCCTACAATGAGCAGTTCTTC. It translates to CASSESVVTSYNEQFF.

The chain uses TRBV29-1 and TRBJ2-3; D is perhaps TRBD1 or TRBD2 (6 bases each). V lost 7 bases and J lost 5, with 16 bases in between. Germline values: CDR1 SQVTM, CDR2 ANQGSEA. The CDR3 has 13 amino acids. DNA of the CDR3: TGCAGCGCCCTGCTCGGGGGCGGAGATACGCAGTATTTT. Translated, it gives CSALLGGGDTQYF.

The V gene is TRBV12-3 or TRBV12-4, the J gene TRBJ1-1; a possible D gene is TRBD1 (5 bases). Trimming removed 5 bases at V and 10 bases at J, with 17 bases between. The CDR3 length is 13 residues. The CDR3 region is CASSPNFGTTAFF. In DNA form, the CDR3 reads TGTGCCAGCAGTCCCAACTTCGGGACTACAGCTTTCTTT.

The J gene is TRBJ2-7, the V gene TRBV6-1; possible D gene TRBD2, 7 bases. There are 13 residues in the CDR3. Trimming removed 8 bases from V and 6 bases from J, with 17 bases in between. Germline CDR1 MNHNS, CDR2 SASEGT. The chain's CDR3 is CASEGEGGSEQYF. For the CDR3, the DNA is TGTGCCAGCGAAGGGGAGGGGGGTTCCGAGCAGTACTTC.

The chain is built from TRBV7-9 and TRBJ2-5; no definite D call. CDR3 length: 12 amino acids. Germline V gene data show CDR1 as SEHNR and CDR2 as FQNEAQ (reference sequence). V lost 5 bases and J 5 bases, leaving 9 bases between the germline ends. The CDR3 region has the DNA TGTGCCAGCAGCCACGGGCGCGAGACCCAGTACTTC. Its protein is CASSHGRETQYF.

The chain carries TRBV9 and TRBJ1-2; 7 nucleotides agree with TRBD1. This CDR3 contains 13 residues. The V and J ends lost 0 bases and 11 bases, in that order; junction bases with no gene match: 7. CDR1 is SGDLS, CDR2 YYNGEE, per germline. The CDR3 loop is CASSVVVGGGYTF. CDR3 nucleotides: TGTGCCAGCAGCGTAGTAGTAGGGGGCGGGTACACCTTC.

This chain connects TRBV6-5 to TRBJ1-3; D perhaps matches TRBD1 (5 bases). CDR1 is MNHEY and CDR2 is SVGAGI in the germline V gene. V lost 2 bases and J lost 1, with 21 bases in between. The CDR3 is 19 residues long. The DNA for the CDR3 is TGTGCCAGCAGTTACCACGGATGGGGCAGGGAAACTTCTGGAAACACCATATATTTT. Protein product: CASSYHGWGRETSGNTIYF.

CDR3 in DNA: TGTGCCAGCAGTTTAGCCCAGGCTGGGGCCCGGGAGCTGTTTTTT. Its translation: CASSLAQAGARELFF. The chain employs TRBV12-3 or TRBV12-4 and TRBJ2-2; perhaps TRBD1 as D (5 bases). The CDR3 is 15 residues long. V dropped 0 bases and J dropped 9 bases, with 14 bases sitting between them.

The chain is built from TRBV18 and TRBJ1-3; tentatively, D is TRBD1 (5 bases). The V gene's germline CDR1 is KGHSH and CDR2 LQKENI. V was trimmed by 6 bases and J by 7 bases, leaving 13 bases between them. CDR3 length: 13 residues. The DNA for the CDR3 is TGTGCCAGCTCGGCGGAGGGGCTCAACACCATATATTTT. This encodes CASSAEGLNTIYF.

V is TRBV4-2 and J is TRBJ2-1; perhaps TRBD1 as D (5 bases). V was clipped by 2 bases and J by 2 bases, with 16 bases between them. The CDR3 is made up of 17 amino acids. Per the germline V gene, CDR1 is LGHNA and CDR2 is YNFKEQ. CDR3 region: CASSQYGQGTTYNEQFF. Written as DNA, the CDR3 is TGTGCCAGCAGCCAATATGGGCAGGGAACTACCTACAATGAGCAGTTCTTC.

This chain links TRBV30 with TRBJ1-1; D is unresolved. This CDR3 contains 13 residues. The V end lost 3 bases, the J end lost 4 bases, and 12 bases lay between the germline ends. Germline V gene sequence: CDR1 GTSNPN, CDR2 SVGIG (reference sequence). CDR3 region: CAWRAGQFTEAFF. Here the CDR3 DNA reads TGTGCCTGGAGGGCTGGGCAGTTCACTGAAGCTTTCTTT.

The gene calls are TRBV5-1 and TRBJ2-3; D uncertain. Per germline, CDR1 SGHRS and CDR2 YFSETQ. V was cut by 0 bases and J by 2 bases, with 7 bases left in between. This CDR3 contains 14 residues. The CDR3 DNA is TGCGCCAGCAGCTTGGGGGCCCTCACAGATACGCAGTATTTT. Amino acid sequence: CASSLGALTDTQYF.

The chain employs TRBV18 and TRBJ2-5, with D perhaps TRBD2 (6 bases). CDR1 and CDR2 (germline): KGHSH, LQKENI. The V end was cut by 2 bases, the J end by 1 base, with 14 bases between. The CDR3 contains 16 residues. The CDR3 DNA follows: TGTGCCAGCTCACCAGGGATAGCGGAGCGCCAAGAGACCCAGTACTTC. This sequence encodes CASSPGIAERQETQYF.

The chain recombines TRBV6-6 with TRBJ2-7, with D maybe TRBD1 (5 bases). This CDR3 contains 14 residues. Germline V gives CDR1 MNHNY, CDR2 SVGAGI (reference sequence). V was pared by 6 bases and J by 0 bases, with 12 bases between. This CDR3 reads CASSLTDSSYEQYF. The CDR3 coding sequence is TGTGCCAGCAGCCTAACAGACAGCTCCTACGAGCAGTACTTC.

DNA for the CDR3: TGTGCCAGCAGTCTAGGGACATTCGTCAATGAGCAGTTCTTC. Amino acid sequence: CASSLGTFVNEQFF. This chain connects TRBV12-3 or TRBV12-4 to TRBJ2-1, with D perhaps TRBD1 (6 bases). Trimming stripped 5 bases from V and 6 bases from J, with 14 bases between. The CDR3 length is 14 residues.

This chain connects TRBV29-1 to TRBJ2-7; a possible D gene is TRBD2 (6 bases). V shed 2 bases and J shed 1 base, with 6 bases lying between them. This CDR3 region has 12 residues. Looked up from germline, CDR1 is SQVTM and CDR2 is ANQGSEA. The CDR3 is CSVESGSYEQYF. The CDR3 bases are TGCAGCGTTGAAAGCGGGTCCTACGAGCAGTACTTC.

The chain carries TRBV4-1 and TRBJ1-1; D is undetermined. Trimming took off 8 bases at V and 5 bases at J, with 18 bases between the two ends. The CDR3 runs to 14 residues. Germline V gene lookup returns CDR1 MGHRA and CDR2 YSYEKL. CDR3 amino acids: CASHSPTSRTEAFF. The CDR3 DNA is TGCGCCAGCCACTCGCCCACGAGCCGGACTGAAGCTTTCTTT.

This clonotype was picked up one time. The J gene is TRBJ2-7, the V gene TRBV29-1; D uncertain. Trimming pared 7 bases from V and 6 bases from J, leaving 13 bases between. Germline V CDR1 and CDR2: SQVTM, ANQGSEA. The CDR3 is 11 amino acids. In DNA, the CDR3 is TGCAGCGCCGAGGCTCTCGGCGAGCAGTACTTC. It yields the protein CSAEALGEQYF.

The DNA of the CDR3 is TGCAGTGCTAGAGATCAACGGAGCAGGGAGAACACTGAAGCTTTCTTT. Protein: CSARDQRSRENTEAFF. The chain couples TRBV20-1 to TRBJ1-1; possible D gene TRBD1, 5 bases. The germline V gene has CDR1 DFQATT and CDR2 SNEGSKA (reference sequence). The CDR3 contains 16 residues. With 0 bases removed from V and 1 base from J, the gap between germline ends came to 15 bases.

The rearrangement links TRBV5-1 to TRBJ2-1; TRBD1 is a possible D gene (5 bases). Germline V CDR1 and CDR2: SGHRS, YFSETQ. The CDR3 loop spans 17 amino acids. Between the trimmed V and J ends, which lost 4 bases and 1 base, there was a span of 18 bases. CDR3 residues: CASSLSVGPRSYNEQFF. DNA for the CDR3: TGCGCCAGCAGCCTTTCTGTGGGGCCCCGGTCCTACAATGAGCAGTTCTTC.

V is TRBV29-1 and J is TRBJ2-2, with TRBD1 matching over 12 bases. After removal of 8 bases from V and 3 bases from J, the junction contained 10 bases not matched to a gene. The CDR3 consists of 16 residues. The germline CDR1 and CDR2 sequences are SQVTM and ANQGSEA. The CDR3 DNA sequence: TGCAGCCCTCCCCCGGGACAGGGGGCGGACACCGGGGAGCTGTTTTTT. Its translation: CSPPPGQGADTGELFF.

The DNA for the CDR3 is TGCGCCAGCAGCTTGGAGCACGCCCTCCGTGGGGTGCAGTTCTTC. It is translated as CASSLEHALRGVQFF. The chain carries TRBV5-1 and TRBJ2-1, with D uncertain. From germline, CDR1 is SGHRS and CDR2 YFSETQ. The V and J ends lost 0 bases and 12 bases respectively, with 19 bases between them. The CDR3 spans 15 residues.

V and J are TRBV30 and TRBJ2-7; maybe TRBD2 (5 bases). Germline CDR1 is GTSNPN and CDR2 is SVGIG (reference sequence). The CDR3 is made up of 13 amino acids. V lost 7 bases, J lost 2 bases, and 15 bases lay in between. This CDR3 is CASKALDAYEQYF. The CDR3 DNA sequence: TGTGCCTCTAAGGCACTAGACGCCTACGAGCAGTACTTC.